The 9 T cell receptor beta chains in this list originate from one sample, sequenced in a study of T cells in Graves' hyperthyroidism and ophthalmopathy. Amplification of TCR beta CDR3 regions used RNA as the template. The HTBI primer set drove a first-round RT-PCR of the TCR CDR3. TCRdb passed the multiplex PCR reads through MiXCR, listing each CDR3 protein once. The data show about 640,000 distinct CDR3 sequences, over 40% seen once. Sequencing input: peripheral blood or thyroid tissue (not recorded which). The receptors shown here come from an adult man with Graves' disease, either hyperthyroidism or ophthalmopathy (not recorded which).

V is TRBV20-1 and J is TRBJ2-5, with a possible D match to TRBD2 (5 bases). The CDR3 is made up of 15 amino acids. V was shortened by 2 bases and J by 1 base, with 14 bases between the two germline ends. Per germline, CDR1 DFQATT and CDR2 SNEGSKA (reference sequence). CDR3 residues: CSARRGFAGQETQYF. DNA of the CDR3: TGCAGTGCTAGACGTGGGTTTGCGGGCCAAGAGACCCAGTACTTC.

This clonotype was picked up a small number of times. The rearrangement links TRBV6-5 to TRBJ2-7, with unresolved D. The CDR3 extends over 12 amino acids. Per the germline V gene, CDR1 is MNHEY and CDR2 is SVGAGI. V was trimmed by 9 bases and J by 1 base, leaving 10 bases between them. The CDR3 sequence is CARQEASYEQYF. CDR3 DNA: TGTGCCAGGCAGGAAGCTTCCTACGAGCAGTACTTC.

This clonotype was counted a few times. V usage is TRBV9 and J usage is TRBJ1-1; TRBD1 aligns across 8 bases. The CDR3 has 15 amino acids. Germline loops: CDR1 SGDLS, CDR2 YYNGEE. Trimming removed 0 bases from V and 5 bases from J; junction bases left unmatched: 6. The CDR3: CASSVASGGRTEAFF. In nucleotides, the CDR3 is TGTGCCAGCAGCGTAGCTTCAGGGGGCCGGACTGAAGCTTTCTTT.

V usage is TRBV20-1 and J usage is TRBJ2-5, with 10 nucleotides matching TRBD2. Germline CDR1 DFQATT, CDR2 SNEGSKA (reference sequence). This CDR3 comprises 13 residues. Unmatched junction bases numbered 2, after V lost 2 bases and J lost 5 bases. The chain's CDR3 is CSARTSGVETQYF. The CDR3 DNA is TGCAGTGCTAGAACTAGCGGGGTTGAGACCCAGTACTTC.

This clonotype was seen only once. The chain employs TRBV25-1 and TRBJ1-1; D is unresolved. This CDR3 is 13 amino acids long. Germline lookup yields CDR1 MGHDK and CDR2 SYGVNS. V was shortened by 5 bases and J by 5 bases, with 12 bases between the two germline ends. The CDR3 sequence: CASSYPIGTEAFF. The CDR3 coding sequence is TGTGCCAGCAGTTACCCCATAGGTACTGAAGCTTTCTTT.

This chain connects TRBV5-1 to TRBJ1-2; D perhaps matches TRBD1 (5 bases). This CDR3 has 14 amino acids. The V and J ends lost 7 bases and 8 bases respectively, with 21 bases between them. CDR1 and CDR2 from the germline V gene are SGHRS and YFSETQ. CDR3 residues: CASGQVQGAQGYTF. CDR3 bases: TGCGCCAGCGGCCAAGTCCAAGGGGCGCAAGGCTACACCTTC.

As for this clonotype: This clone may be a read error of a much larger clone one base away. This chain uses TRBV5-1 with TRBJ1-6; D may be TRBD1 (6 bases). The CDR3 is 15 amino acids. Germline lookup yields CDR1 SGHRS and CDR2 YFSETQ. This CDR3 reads CANSLGGGLNSPLHF. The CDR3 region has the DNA TGCGCCAACAGCTTGGGTGGGGGCCTAAATTCACCCCTCCACTTT.

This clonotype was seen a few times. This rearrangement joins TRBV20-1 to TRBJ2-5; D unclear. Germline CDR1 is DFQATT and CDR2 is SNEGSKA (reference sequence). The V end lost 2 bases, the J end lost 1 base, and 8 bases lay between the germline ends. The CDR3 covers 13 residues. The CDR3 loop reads CSARRLLQETQYF. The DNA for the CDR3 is TGCAGTGCTAGAAGACTCCTCCAAGAGACCCAGTACTTC.

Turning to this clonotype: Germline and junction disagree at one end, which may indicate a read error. The DNA for the CDR3 is TGTGCCAGCAGTTTAGTAGGCGACACTGAAGTTTTCTTT. Its protein product is CASSLVGDTEVFF. J is TRBJ1-1 and V is TRBV2; D gene ambiguous. Germline CDR1 is SNHLY and CDR2 is FYNNEI. The CDR3 length is 13 residues.